This entry lists 15 T cell receptor beta chains sequenced from one sample in a study of response to subunit inactivated influenza vaccine. MiXCR, applied by TCRdb to the RT-PCR reads, yields one record per CDR3 protein. The table includes 650,000 to 800,000 distinct CDR3 sequences, roughly 20% detected once. This sample comprised PBMCs from blood, obtained 4 to 6 days after vaccination. These TCRs come from a man aged 50 or older who received an inactivated influenza vaccine.

In its sample, this clonotype was seen many times. The genes are TRBV11-2 and TRBJ2-2; no definite D call. Germline V gene lookup returns CDR1 SGHAT and CDR2 FQNNGV. This CDR3 is 13 amino acids long. V lost 5 bases, J lost 5 bases, and 9 bases lay in between. The CDR3 reads CASSLVPTGELFF. The CDR3 DNA reads TGTGCCAGCAGCCTGGTCCCAACCGGGGAGCTGTTTTTT.

This clonotype was observed at least ten times. This chain joins TRBV5-5 and TRBJ2-1, with 8 bases identical to TRBD2. V lost 9 bases and J lost 5; bases outside the gene matches: 13. Germline loops: CDR1 SGHKS, CDR2 YYEKEE (reference sequence). CDR3 length: 15 amino acids. CDR3 amino acids: CATAEAGVLNNEQFF. The CDR3 bases are TGTGCCACGGCGGAAGCGGGAGTGCTGAACAATGAGCAGTTCTTC.

This clonotype was found many times. This sequence joins TRBV20-1 and TRBJ2-5, with D perhaps assigned TRBD1 or TRBD2 (6 bases each). The germline V and J ends were trimmed by 3 bases and 5 bases, with 16 bases remaining between them. The germline V gene encodes CDR1 DFQATT and CDR2 SNEGSKA (reference sequence). The CDR3 sequence is 14 residues long. The chain's CDR3 is CSASRDMGGETQYF. CDR3 nucleotide sequence: TGCAGTGCTAGCCGGGACATGGGAGGCGAGACCCAGTACTTC.

This clonotype was observed a handful of times. This sequence joins TRBV6-1 and TRBJ1-5; TRBD1 matches 8 bases. The junction had 8 bases not matched to a gene; V was cut back by 6 bases and J by 4 bases. Per the germline V gene, CDR1 is MNHNS and CDR2 is SASEGT. There are 15 residues in the CDR3. The CDR3 sequence is CASRADRAVNQPQHF. CDR3 sequence (DNA): TGTGCCAGCAGAGCGGACAGGGCGGTGAATCAGCCCCAGCATTTT.

CDR3 DNA sequence: TGTGCCAGCAGTGGACCGAAACTCTATGGCTACACCTTC. Encoded protein: CASSGPKLYGYTF. This chain uses TRBV6-1 with TRBJ1-2, with D uncertain. From germline, CDR1 is MNHNS and CDR2 SASEGT. Trimming pared 4 bases from V and 4 bases from J, leaving 10 bases between. This CDR3 region has 13 residues.

The genes are TRBV12-3 or TRBV12-4 and TRBJ2-5; D gene ambiguous. Trimming cost V 1 base and J 1 base, with 7 bases left between them. This CDR3 has 14 residues. CDR3 DNA sequence: TGTGCCAGCAGTTTAGTAAGTCCCCAAGAGACCCAGTACTTC. Translated: CASSLVSPQETQYF.

The chain uses TRBV20-1 and TRBJ1-1; D may be TRBD1 (5 bases). The CDR3 sequence is 14 residues long. Looked up from germline, CDR1 is DFQATT and CDR2 is SNEGSKA (reference sequence). The ends were cut back, 6 bases at V and 6 bases at J, with 20 bases in the middle. Here the CDR3 DNA reads TGCAGTGCCCCAGGCAGGGTAGCCATTCCTGAAGCTTTCTTT. Encoded protein: CSAPGRVAIPEAFF.

This clonotype was seen more than once but under ten times. This chain joins TRBV20-1 and TRBJ2-7, with unresolved D. Deletions cut 3 bases from V and 3 bases from J, with 9 bases between. This CDR3 has 12 amino acids. Looked up from germline, CDR1 is DFQATT and CDR2 is SNEGSKA (reference sequence). CDR3 bases: TGCAGTGCTAGGCAGCAAATCTACGAGCAGTACTTC. This encodes CSARQQIYEQYF.

The CDR3: CASSLGSVANYGYTF. CDR3 in DNA: TGTGCCAGCAGCTTAGGGAGTGTGGCTAACTATGGCTACACCTTC. The V gene is TRBV7-9, the J gene TRBJ1-2, with no clear D. Trimming shortened V by 1 base and J by 0 bases, and 9 bases separated the two germline ends. From germline, CDR1 is SEHNR and CDR2 FQNEAQ (reference sequence). The CDR3 totals 15 residues. Using reference TRBV7-9 and TRBJ1-2 for the parts outside the CDR3, the full variable domain is DTGVSQNPRHKITKRGQNVTFRCDPISEHNRLYWYRQTLGQGPEFLTYFQNEAQLEKSRLLSDRFSAERPKGSFSTLEIQRTEQGDSAMYLCASSLGSVANYGYTFGSGTRLTVV.

In its sample, this clonotype was seen a few times. The rearrangement joins TRBV20-1 to TRBJ2-2, with D possibly being TRBD1 or TRBD2 (6 bases each). The V gene's germline CDR1 is DFQATT and CDR2 SNEGSKA (reference sequence). This CDR3 contains 14 residues. Deletions cut 6 bases from V and 6 bases from J, with 17 bases between. CDR3 amino acids: CSAKKSGAAGELFF. The CDR3 region has the DNA TGCAGTGCGAAAAAGTCGGGGGCGGCCGGGGAGCTGTTTTTT.

V and J are TRBV3-1 and TRBJ1-3, with D maybe TRBD1 (5 bases). Germline assignment: CDR1 LGHDT and CDR2 YNNKEL (reference sequence). The CDR3 consists of 15 residues. V was cut by 3 bases and J by 3 bases, with 12 bases left in between. CDR3 nucleotides: TGTGCCAGCAGCCACCTAGGGGTAGGTGGAAACACCATATATTTT. Its translation is CASSHLGVGGNTIYF. Drawing the rest from reference TRBV3-1 and TRBJ1-3, the complete variable domain is DTAVSQTPKYLVTQMGNDKSIKCEQNLGHDTMYWYKQDSKKFLKIMFSYNNKELIINETVPNRFSPKSPDKAHLNLHINSLELGDSAVYFCASSHLGVGGNTIYFGEGSWLTVV.

This sequence joins TRBV18 and TRBJ1-3; D might be TRBD1 (5 bases). Germline CDR1 reads KGHSH; CDR2 reads LQKENI. The CDR3 contains 16 residues. Trimming removed 4 bases from V and 0 bases from J, with 13 bases in between. As DNA, the CDR3 is TGTGCCAGCTCACTTCTCCTCGACAGCTCTGGAAACACCATATATTTT. This codes for CASSLLLDSSGNTIYF.

The chain carries TRBV4-3 and TRBJ2-4; 12 bases align to TRBD2. V lost 4 bases, J lost 8 bases, and 9 bases stayed unmatched. CDR1 is LGHNA, CDR2 YSLEER, per germline. The CDR3 consists of 16 residues. This CDR3 reads CASSPSSGRARDIQYF. The CDR3 DNA follows: TGCGCCAGCAGCCCCTCTAGCGGGAGGGCCCGGGACATTCAGTACTTC.

The table lists this clonotype with a few counts. The chain has TRBV5-1 and TRBJ1-2; possibly TRBD1 for D (6 bases). This CDR3 has 14 amino acids. V lost 4 bases to trimming and J lost 6 bases, with 16 bases between them. Per germline, CDR1 SGHRS and CDR2 YFSETQ. The CDR3 DNA follows: TGCGCCAGCAGCCTGGGAGCCCAGGGGAATGGCTACACCTTC. It specifies CASSLGAQGNGYTF.

This clonotype was observed a handful of times. The rearrangement joins TRBV6-2 or TRBV6-3 to TRBJ2-3, with D perhaps matching TRBD1 (6 bases). V dropped 4 bases and J dropped 5 bases, with 16 bases sitting between them. The CDR3 is made up of 15 amino acids. CDR1 is MNHEY and CDR2 is SVGEGT in the germline V gene. CDR3 DNA: TGTGCCAGCAGTTTTGCGACAGGAACTGGAGATACGCAGTATTTT. Amino acids: CASSFATGTGDTQYF.